These T cell receptor beta chains were read from a single sample in a study of blood T cell repertoires in COVID-19. Some clones are missing from TCRdb's copy, which holds only in-frame ones; the method was immunoSEQ multiplex PCR. The sample holds about 36,000 clones, 81% seen once. What was sequenced was peripheral blood. The receptors here all came from a human donor in a cohort sampled during active or convalescent COVID-19. The donor label of this sample is uncertain. CDR3s include the opening cysteine and the closing phenylalanine or tryptophan. The order of the fields is J gene, V gene, clone size, D gene, CDR3 protein, CDR3 DNA. The D gene is left open where the match is weak. The listing skips clone size in some rows; elsewhere it reads once, few, many or a size class.

TRBJ1-1 | TRBV13 | - | - | CASSLGRTNTEAFF | TGTGCCAGCAGCTTAGGGCGGACAAACACTGAAGCTTTCTTT
TRBJ1-2 | TRBV19 | - | TRBD1 | CATEPGQGNYGYTF | TGTGCCACCGAACCGGGACAGGGGAACTATGGCTACACCTTC
TRBJ2-1 | TRBV4-2 | once | TRBD2 | CASSQNPGGAGVNGNEQFF | TGTGCCAGCAGCCAAAACCCCGGTGGAGCGGGAGTGAACGGTAATGAGCAGTTCTTC
TRBJ2-7 | TRBV3-1/TRBV3-2 | many | - | CASSRNSAEQYF | TGTGCCAGCAGCCGTAACTCCGCGGAGCAGTACTTC
TRBJ1-1 | TRBV18 | - | - | CASSPGQLNTEAFF | TGTGCCAGCTCACCTGGACAGCTGAACACTGAAGCTTTCTTT
TRBJ2-7 | TRBV14 | - | TRBD2 | CASSRPRTSGTYEQYF | TGTGCCAGCAGTCGACCCCGGACTAGCGGGACCTACGAGCAGTACTTC
TRBJ2-7 | TRBV6-5 | - | TRBD1 | CASSQDRGNFEQYF | TGTGCCAGCAGCCAAGACAGGGGAAATTTCGAGCAGTACTTC
TRBJ1-2 | TRBV10-3 | - | - | CAISDGRGRGYTF | TGTGCCATCAGTGATGGCAGGGGCCGTGGCTACACCTTC
TRBJ2-2 | TRBV30 | few | - | CAWGPFNTGELFF | TGTGCCTGGGGACCTTTTAACACCGGGGAGCTGTTTTTT
TRBJ2-3 | TRBV18 | once | TRBD2 | CASSPAGGRLDTQYF | TGTGCCAGCTCACCGGCGGGAGGGCGGTTAGATACGCAGTATTTT
TRBJ2-3 | TRBV3-1/TRBV3-2 | - | - | CASTPGSIDTQYF | TGTGCCAGCACACCAGGGTCAATAGATACGCAGTATTTT
TRBJ1-5 | TRBV7-2 | - | TRBD1 | CASSTQGIGSNQPQHF | TGTGCCAGCAGCACACAGGGGATTGGCAGCAATCAGCCCCAGCATTTT
TRBJ2-7 | TRBV6-5 | - | TRBD2 | CASRLAGGVNEQYF | TGTGCCAGCAGGCTAGCGGGAGGGGTTAACGAGCAGTACTTC
TRBJ2-5 | TRBV3-1/TRBV3-2 | - | - | CASSQGAYDKETQYF | TGTGCCAGCAGCCAAGGGGCCTACGATAAGGAGACCCAGTACTTC
TRBJ1-6 | TRBV19 | once | TRBD1 | CASSPPPGQGADSPLHF | TGTGCCAGTAGTCCTCCTCCGGGACAGGGGGCTGATTCACCCCTCCACTTT
TRBJ2-2 | TRBV11-2 | - | TRBD2 | CASSFMGLAGRELFF | TGTGCCAGCAGCTTCATGGGGCTAGCGGGACGGGAGCTGTTTTTT
TRBJ2-7 | TRBV6-2/TRBV6-3 | - | TRBD2 | CASSRLAIYEQYF | TGTGCCAGCAGCCGACTAGCGATCTACGAGCAGTACTTC
TRBJ2-7 | TRBV7-9 | few | - | CASSPLDSQREQYF | TGTGCCAGCAGCCCCTTGGACAGCCAGAGGGAGCAGTACTTC
TRBJ2-5 | TRBV9 | few | TRBD2 | CASSLGSGRGETQYF | TGTGCCAGCAGCCTCGGGAGCGGGAGAGGGGAGACCCAGTACTTC
TRBJ1-5 | TRBV6-6 | - | - | CASSRGGSNQPQHF | TGTGCCAGCAGTCGAGGGGGGAGCAATCAGCCCCAGCATTTT
TRBJ2-5 | TRBV30 | - | - | CAWTRARQETQYF | TGTGCCTGGACCCGCGCCCGACAAGAGACCCAGTACTTC
TRBJ2-7 | TRBV2 | - | - | CASSGTFTSYEQYF | TGTGCCAGCAGTGGGACTTTTACCTCCTACGAGCAGTACTTC
TRBJ1-3 | TRBV6-1 | - | - | CASSDPGTGNTIYF | TGTGCCAGCAGTGACCCCGGGACAGGAAACACCATATATTTT
TRBJ2-1 | TRBV4-1 | once | TRBD2 | CASSQNSLAGGNEQFF | TGCGCCAGCAGCCAAAATTCGCTAGCGGGCGGCAATGAGCAGTTCTTC
TRBJ2-3 | TRBV5-1 | once | - | CASSLLSSQAQYF | TGCGCCAGCAGCTTGTTGTCTTCCCAGGCGCAGTATTTT
TRBJ2-1 | TRBV18 | once | TRBD2 | CASSVTYAGAANEQFF | TGTGCCAGCTCAGTTACATATGCGGGAGCTGCAAATGAGCAGTTCTTC
TRBJ1-2 | TRBV5-1 | - | TRBD1 | CASSPGQLYGYTF | TGCGCCAGCAGTCCGGGACAGCTCTATGGCTACACCTTC
TRBJ1-6 | TRBV7-9 | - | - | CASSKTEGGNSPLHF | TGTGCCAGCAGCAAAACTGAGGGAGGGAATTCACCCCTCCACTTT